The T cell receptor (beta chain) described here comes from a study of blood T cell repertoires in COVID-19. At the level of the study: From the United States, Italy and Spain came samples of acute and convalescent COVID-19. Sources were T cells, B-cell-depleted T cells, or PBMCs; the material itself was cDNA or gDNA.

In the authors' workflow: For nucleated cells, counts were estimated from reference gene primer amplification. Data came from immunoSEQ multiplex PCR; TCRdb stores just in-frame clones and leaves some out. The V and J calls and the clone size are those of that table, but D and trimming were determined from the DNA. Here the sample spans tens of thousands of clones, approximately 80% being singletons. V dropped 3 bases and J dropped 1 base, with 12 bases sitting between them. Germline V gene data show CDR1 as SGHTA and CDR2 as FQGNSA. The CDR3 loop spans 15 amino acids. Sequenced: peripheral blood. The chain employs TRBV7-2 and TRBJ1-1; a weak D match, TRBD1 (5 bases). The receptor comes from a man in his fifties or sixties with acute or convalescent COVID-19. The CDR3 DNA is TGTGCCAGCAGCTTCGTCCGGCAGGGGAACACTGAAGCTTTCTTT. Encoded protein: CASSFVRQGNTEAFF.